These 6 T cell receptor beta chains came from one sample sequenced in a study of human T cells and chemical hapten exposure. As to time point: patch test 1, 2 weeks after DPC sensitization. Treatment of the sample: therapeutic diphenylcyclopropenone sensitization with weekly scalp DPC. TCRdb used MiXCR to reprocess the RACE reads, holding one entry per CDR3 protein. The profile shows some 350,000 distinct CDR3 sequences, around 7% of them singletons. The sequenced sample was whole blood, obtained in connection with sensitization to the hapten diphenylcyclopropenone (DPC). The receptors shown here come from a woman under 30 with alopecia areata. Some clones in this sample may be carry-over from other donors' samples.

In its sample, this clonotype was seen a few times. The chain has TRBV16 and TRBJ2-7; the D is unclear. This CDR3 is 11 amino acids long. Germline lookup yields CDR1 KGHSY and CDR2 FQNENV. V lost 0 bases and J lost 7, with 4 bases in between. CDR3 nucleotides: TGTGCCAGCAGCCAATCTTGGGAGCAGTACTTC. Protein sequence: CASSQSWEQYF.

There are many counts of this clonotype. This chain links TRBV5-1 with TRBJ1-4; no firm D call. Per germline, CDR1 SGHRS and CDR2 YFSETQ. With 0 bases removed from V and 4 bases from J, the gap between germline ends came to 10 bases. The CDR3 covers 15 residues. CDR3 sequence: CASSLGTTINEKLFF. In nucleotides, the CDR3 is TGCGCCAGCAGCTTGGGTACAACAATTAATGAAAAACTGTTTTTT.

This clonotype was detected many times. The chain uses TRBV14 and TRBJ1-5, with D maybe TRBD1 (5 bases). The germline V and J ends were trimmed by 1 base and 6 bases, with 7 bases remaining between them. From germline, CDR1 is SGHDN and CDR2 FVKESK. The CDR3 is 13 amino acids. In nucleotides, the CDR3 is TGTGCCAGCAGCCAAGTGGGGGGTCAGCCCCAGCATTTT. Translated, it gives CASSQVGGQPQHF.

This clonotype appeared a few times. The V and J genes are TRBV28 and TRBJ1-1; 8 nucleotides align to TRBD1. The V gene's germline CDR1 is MDHEN and CDR2 SYDVKM. V lost 6 bases to trimming and J lost 11 bases; unmatched junction nucleotides: 14. The CDR3 has 14 amino acids. The CDR3 loop reads CASRKTGARVRAFF. The CDR3 region has the DNA TGTGCCAGCAGAAAGACAGGGGCCAGGGTTAGGGCTTTCTTT.

In its sample, this clonotype was seen many times. The chain employs TRBV9 and TRBJ2-6, with D perhaps matching TRBD1 (5 bases). In germline, CDR1 is SGDLS, CDR2 YYNGEE. V lost 2 bases to trimming and J lost 0 bases, with 12 bases between them. The CDR3 has 17 residues. The CDR3, as DNA: TGTGCCAGCAGCGTGAGGCTAGACAGCTCTGGGGCCAACGTCCTGACTTTC. Encoded protein: CASSVRLDSSGANVLTF.

This clonotype has more than one count but fewer than ten. One junction end does not reproduce the germline sequence, and a read error may be involved. This chain links TRBV7-7 with TRBJ2-2, with 13 bases aligning to TRBD2. The germline V gene encodes CDR1 SSHAT and CDR2 FNYEAQ (reference sequence). The CDR3 has 16 amino acids. The CDR3 DNA follows: TGTGCTAGCAGCCCACGACTAGCGGGGGGCACCGGGGAGCTGTTTTTT. Protein product: CASSPRLAGGTGELFF.